The source of this T cell receptor (beta chain) is a study of cytomegalovirus exposure and HLA in healthy donors. The PCR was carried out with 60 Vbeta primers and 13 Jbeta primers. Here immunoSEQ multiplex PCR was the method, and the copy in TCRdb shows in-frame clones only, minus some. The table has approximately 40,000 clones, roughly 80% seen once. CDR1 is MNHEY and CDR2 is SMNVEV in the germline V gene (reference sequence). CDR3 length equals 14 residues. V dropped 3 bases and J dropped 6 bases, with 9 bases sitting between them. This receptor was obtained from a woman aged 18-29 years in good health and CMV-seropositive. The sequencing input was PBMCs. The chain combines TRBV27 with TRBJ1-6, with a weak D call TRBD1 (6 bases). The CDR3 sequence: CASSFGQLNSPLHF. CDR3 coding DNA: TGTGCCAGCAGTTTCGGACAGCTTAATTCACCCCTCCACTTT.